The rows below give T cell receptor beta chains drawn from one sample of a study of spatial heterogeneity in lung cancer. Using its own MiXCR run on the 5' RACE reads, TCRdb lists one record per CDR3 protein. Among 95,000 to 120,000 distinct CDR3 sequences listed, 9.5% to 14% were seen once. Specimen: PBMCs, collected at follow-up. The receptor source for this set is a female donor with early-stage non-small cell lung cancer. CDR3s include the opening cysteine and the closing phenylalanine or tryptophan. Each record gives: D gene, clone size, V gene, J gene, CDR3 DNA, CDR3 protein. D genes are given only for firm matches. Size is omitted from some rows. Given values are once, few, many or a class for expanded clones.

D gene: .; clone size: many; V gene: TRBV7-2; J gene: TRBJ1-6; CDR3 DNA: TGTGCCAGCAGCTTAGACCTTCTCCGCCCTAGAGATAATTCACCCCTCCACTTT; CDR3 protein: CASSLDLLRPRDNSPLHF
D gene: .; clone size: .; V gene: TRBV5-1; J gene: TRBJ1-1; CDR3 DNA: TGCGCCAGCAGCTTGACGGCAACGGTGAACACTGAAGCTTTCTTT; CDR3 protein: CASSLTATVNTEAFF
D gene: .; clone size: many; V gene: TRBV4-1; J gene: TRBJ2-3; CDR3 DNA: TGCGCCAGCAGCCAAGCCCCTTGGAGGGGTCAAGTAGCAGATACGCAGTATTTT; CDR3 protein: CASSQAPWRGQVADTQYF
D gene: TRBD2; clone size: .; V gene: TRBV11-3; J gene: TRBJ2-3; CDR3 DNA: TGTGCCAGCAGCCCCGGCCTAGCGGGAAGCACAGATACGCAGTATTTT; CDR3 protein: CASSPGLAGSTDTQYF
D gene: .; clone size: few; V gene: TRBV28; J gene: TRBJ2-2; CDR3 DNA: TGTGCCAGCAGTTTAAGTCTATTTCGTAACACCGGGGAGCTGTTTTTT; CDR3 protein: CASSLSLFRNTGELFF
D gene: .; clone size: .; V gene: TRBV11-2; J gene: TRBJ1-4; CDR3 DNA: TGTGCCAGCAGCTTCGGGCAGGGCGTTGAAAAACTGTTTTTT; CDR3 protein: CASSFGQGVEKLFF
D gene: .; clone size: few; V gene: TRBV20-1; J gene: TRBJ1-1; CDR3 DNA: TGCAGTGCGCAGGACACGGCGGACGTGTATGAAGCTTTCTTT; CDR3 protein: CSAQDTADVYEAFF
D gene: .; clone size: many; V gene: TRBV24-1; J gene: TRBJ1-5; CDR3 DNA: TGTGCCACCAGTGATGCTCGGACGGATCAGCCCCAGCATTTT; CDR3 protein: CATSDARTDQPQHF
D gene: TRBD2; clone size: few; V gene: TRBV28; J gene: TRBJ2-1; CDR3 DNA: TGTGCCAGCAGTCGGACTAGCGCGGGTAGGGAGCAGTTCTTC; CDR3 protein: CASSRTSAGREQFF
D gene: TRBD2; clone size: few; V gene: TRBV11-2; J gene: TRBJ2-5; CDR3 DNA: TGTGCCAGCAGCCCGGGACTAGCGGGTGTGTATTGGGAGACCCAGTACTTC; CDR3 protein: CASSPGLAGVYWETQYF
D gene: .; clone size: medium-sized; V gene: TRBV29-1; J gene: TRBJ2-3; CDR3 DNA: TGCAGCGTTGCGTGGCGGACAAGCACAGATACGCAGTATTTT; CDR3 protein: CSVAWRTSTDTQYF
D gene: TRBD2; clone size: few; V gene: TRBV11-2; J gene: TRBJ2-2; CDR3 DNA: TGTGCCAGCAGTCTTAGCGGGAGTACCGGGGAGCTGTTTTTT; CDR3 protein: CASSLSGSTGELFF
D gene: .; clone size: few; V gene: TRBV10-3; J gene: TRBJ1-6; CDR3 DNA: TGTGCCATCTCGAGGGCCGCTAATTCACCCCTCCACTTT; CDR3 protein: CAISRAANSPLHF
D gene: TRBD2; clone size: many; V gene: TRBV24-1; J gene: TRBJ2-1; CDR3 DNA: TGTGCCACCATGCGGGAGGGTCGTGGTGAGCAGTTCTTC; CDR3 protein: CATMREGRGEQFF
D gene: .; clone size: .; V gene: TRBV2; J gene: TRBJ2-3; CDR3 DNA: TGTGCCAGCAACCGGGACGAACTCGCGGATACGCAGTATTTT; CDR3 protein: CASNRDELADTQYF
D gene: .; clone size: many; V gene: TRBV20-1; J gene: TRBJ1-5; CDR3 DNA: TGCAGTGCCCAGAGCCTTACACGCAATCAGCCCCAGCATTTT; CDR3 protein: CSAQSLTRNQPQHF
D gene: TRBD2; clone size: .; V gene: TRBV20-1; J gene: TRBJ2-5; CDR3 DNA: TGCAGTGTAGGACTAGGGTCGTTGGAGACCCAGTACTTC; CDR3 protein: CSVGLGSLETQYF
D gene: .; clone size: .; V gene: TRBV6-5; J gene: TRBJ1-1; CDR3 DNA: TGTGCCAGCAGGCCCCTCGACAGCAAAATACTGAGAAGGGAAGCTTTCTTT; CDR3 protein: CASRPLDSKILRREAFF
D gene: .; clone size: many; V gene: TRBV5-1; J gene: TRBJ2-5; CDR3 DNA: TGCGCCAGCAGCACGGACCAAGAGACCCAGTACTTC; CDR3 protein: CASSTDQETQYF
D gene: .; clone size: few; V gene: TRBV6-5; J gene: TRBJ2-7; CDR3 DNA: TGTGCCAGCAGTTACTCGGGACCGACCTCCTACGAGCAGTACTTC; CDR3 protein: CASSYSGPTSYEQYF
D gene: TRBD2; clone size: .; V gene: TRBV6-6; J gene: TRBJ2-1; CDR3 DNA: TGTGCCAGCATCGCGGGAGGTAGGAATGAGCAGTTCTTC; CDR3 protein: CASIAGGRNEQFF
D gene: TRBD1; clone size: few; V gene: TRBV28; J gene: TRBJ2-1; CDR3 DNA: TGTGCCAGCAGTTTCGTTGGCGGGACAGGGGGCGATGAGCAGTTCTTC; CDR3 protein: CASSFVGGTGGDEQFF
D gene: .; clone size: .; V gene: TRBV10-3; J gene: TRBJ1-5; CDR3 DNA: TGTGCCGCCTATACGGGAAATCAGCCCCAGCATTTT; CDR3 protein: CAAYTGNQPQHF
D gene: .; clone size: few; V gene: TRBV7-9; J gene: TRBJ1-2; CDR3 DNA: TGTGCCAGCAGCCACGCGATTGGGTCTGACTATGGCTACACCTTC; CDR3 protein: CASSHAIGSDYGYTF
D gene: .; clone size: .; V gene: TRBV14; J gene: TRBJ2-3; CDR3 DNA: TGTGCCAGCAGCCAAGGGCAATATACGCAGTATTTT; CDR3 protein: CASSQGQYTQYF
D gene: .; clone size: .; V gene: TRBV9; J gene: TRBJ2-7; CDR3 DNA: TGTGCCAGCAGCCCCTGGCGGGACCAATCCTACGAGCAGTACTTC; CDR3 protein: CASSPWRDQSYEQYF
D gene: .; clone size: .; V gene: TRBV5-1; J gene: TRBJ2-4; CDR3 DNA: TGCGCCAGCAGCTTAGAGGGTAGGGACATTCAGTACTTC; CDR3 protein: CASSLEGRDIQYF
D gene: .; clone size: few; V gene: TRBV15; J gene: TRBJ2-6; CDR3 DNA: TGTGCCACCAGCATGGGGGGTTGGGGGCCTACCACCAAATCTGGGGCCAACGTCCTGACTTTC; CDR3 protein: CATSMGGWGPTTKSGANVLTF
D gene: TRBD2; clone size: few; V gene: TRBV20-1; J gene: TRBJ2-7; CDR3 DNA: TGCAGTGCTAGAGATCGTAGTGGCGGGAGGTACGAGCAGTACTTC; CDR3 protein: CSARDRSGGRYEQYF
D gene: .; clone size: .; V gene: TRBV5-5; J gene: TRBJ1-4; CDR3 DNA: TGTGCCAGCAGCTTTGGACAGAATGCAGTTGGTGAAAAACTGTTTTTT; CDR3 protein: CASSFGQNAVGEKLFF
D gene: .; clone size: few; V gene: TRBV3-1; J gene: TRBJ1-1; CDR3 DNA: TGTGCCAGCAGCCACCTACACCCGGGCTCGGAAGCTTTCTTT; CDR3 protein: CASSHLHPGSEAFF
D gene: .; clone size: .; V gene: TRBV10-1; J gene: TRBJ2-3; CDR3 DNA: TGCGCCAGCAGTGAGTCTAGCGGAAGAACAGATACGCAGTATTTT; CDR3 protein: CASSESSGRTDTQYF
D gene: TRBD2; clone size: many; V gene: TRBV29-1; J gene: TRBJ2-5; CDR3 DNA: TGCAGCGTTGAAGGACTAGCCGAAGAGACCCAGTACTTC; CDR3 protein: CSVEGLAEETQYF
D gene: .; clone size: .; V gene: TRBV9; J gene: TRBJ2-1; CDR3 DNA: TGTGCCAGCAGCTCTCAAGGGAGGTTAGATGAGCAGTTCTTC; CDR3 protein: CASSSQGRLDEQFF
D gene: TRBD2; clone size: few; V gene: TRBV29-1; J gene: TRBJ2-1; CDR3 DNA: TGCAGCGTTCAATCTAGCGGGGGGTTTTGGCAGTTCTTC; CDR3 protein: CSVQSSGGFWQFF
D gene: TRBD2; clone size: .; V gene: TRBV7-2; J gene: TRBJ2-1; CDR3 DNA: TGTGCCAGCAGCTCCACCGGGACTAGCGGCGCTCGGTGGCAGTTCTTC; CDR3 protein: CASSSTGTSGARWQFF
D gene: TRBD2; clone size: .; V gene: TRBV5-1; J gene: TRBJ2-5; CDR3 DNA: TGCGCCACCAAACCGGGACTAGCGGGAGGAGTTCAGACCCAGTACTTC; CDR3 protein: CATKPGLAGGVQTQYF
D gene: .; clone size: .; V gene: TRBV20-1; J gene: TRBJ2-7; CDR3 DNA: TGCAGTGCTAGCCTTGCGGGAAGTAGCTCCTACGAGCAGTACTTC; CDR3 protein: CSASLAGSSSYEQYF
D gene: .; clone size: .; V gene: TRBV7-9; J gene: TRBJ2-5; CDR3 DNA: TGTGCCAGCAGCCCCCGGGGGGCAGCGGGAGAGACCCAGTACTTC; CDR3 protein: CASSPRGAAGETQYF
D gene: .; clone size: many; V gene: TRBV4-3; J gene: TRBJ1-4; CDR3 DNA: TGCGCCAGCAATATCCAGTGGGACGGGAGTGAAAAACTGTTTTTT; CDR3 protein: CASNIQWDGSEKLFF
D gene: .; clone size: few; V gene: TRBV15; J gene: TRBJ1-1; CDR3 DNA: TGTGCCACCAGCAGAGATCGACTCTGGGCATCCCATGAAGCTTTCTTT; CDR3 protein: CATSRDRLWASHEAFF
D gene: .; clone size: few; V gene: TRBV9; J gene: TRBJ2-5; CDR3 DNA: TGTGCCAGCAGCGTTTCCCGGGATCGAGAGACCCAGTACTTC; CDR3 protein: CASSVSRDRETQYF
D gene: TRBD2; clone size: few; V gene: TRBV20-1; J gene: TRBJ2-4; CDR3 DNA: TGCAGTGCTCCCAGGGTAGCGGGAACCAAAAACATTCAGTACTTC; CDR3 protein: CSAPRVAGTKNIQYF
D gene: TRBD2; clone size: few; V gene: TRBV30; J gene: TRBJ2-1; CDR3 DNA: TGTGCCTGGAGGACAGCGGGAGGATATGAGCAGTTCTTC; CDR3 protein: CAWRTAGGYEQFF
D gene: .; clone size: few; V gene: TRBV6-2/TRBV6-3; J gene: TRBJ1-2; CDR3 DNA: TGTGCCAGCAGTCGAATTACCTATGGCTACACCTTC; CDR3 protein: CASSRITYGYTF
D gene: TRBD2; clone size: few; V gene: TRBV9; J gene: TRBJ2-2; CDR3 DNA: TGTGCCAGCAGCGTAGATACGGGAGGCTACACCGGGGAGCTGTTTTTT; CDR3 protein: CASSVDTGGYTGELFF
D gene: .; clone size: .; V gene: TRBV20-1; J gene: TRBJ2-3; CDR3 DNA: TGCAGTGCTAGAGAACCGACAGCCCGCACAGATACGCAGTATTTT; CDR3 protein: CSAREPTARTDTQYF
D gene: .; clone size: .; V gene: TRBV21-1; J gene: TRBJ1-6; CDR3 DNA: TGTGCCACCCGAGGTCCCAACCTTCTAATACCCCTCCACTTT; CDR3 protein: CATRGPNLLIPLHF